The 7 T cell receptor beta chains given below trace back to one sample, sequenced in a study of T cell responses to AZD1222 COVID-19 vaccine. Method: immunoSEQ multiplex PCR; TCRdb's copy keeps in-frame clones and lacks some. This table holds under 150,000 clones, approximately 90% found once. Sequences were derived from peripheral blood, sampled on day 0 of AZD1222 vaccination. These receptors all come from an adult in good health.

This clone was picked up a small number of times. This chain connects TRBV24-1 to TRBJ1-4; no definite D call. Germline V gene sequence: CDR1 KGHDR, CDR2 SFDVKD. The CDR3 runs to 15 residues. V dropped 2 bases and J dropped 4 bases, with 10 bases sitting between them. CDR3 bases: TGTGCCACCAGTGATTCCCGGGTCTTTAATGAAAAACTGTTTTTT. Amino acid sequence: CATSDSRVFNEKLFF.

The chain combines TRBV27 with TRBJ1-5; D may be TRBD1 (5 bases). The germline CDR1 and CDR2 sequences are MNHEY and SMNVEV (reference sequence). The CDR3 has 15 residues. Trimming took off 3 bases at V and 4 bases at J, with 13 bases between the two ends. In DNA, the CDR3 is TGTGCCAGCAGTTTCCAGGGTGGTTGGAATCAGCCCCAGCATTTT. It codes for CASSFQGGWNQPQHF.

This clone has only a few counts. The CDR3 DNA is TGTGCCAGTAGTCTAAGATATAACACTGAAGCTTTCTTT. Translated, it gives CASSLRYNTEAFF. This sequence joins TRBV19 and TRBJ1-1, with unresolved D. The CDR3 totals 13 residues. Between the trimmed V and J ends, which lost 5 bases and 2 bases, there was a span of 9 bases. Germline values: CDR1 LNHDA, CDR2 SQIVND (reference sequence).

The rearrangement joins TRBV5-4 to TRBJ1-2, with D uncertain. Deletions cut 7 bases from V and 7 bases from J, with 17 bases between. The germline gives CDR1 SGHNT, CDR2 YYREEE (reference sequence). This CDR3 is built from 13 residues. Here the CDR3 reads CASRRGGQGGYTF. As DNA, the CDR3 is TGTGCCAGCCGCCGGGGAGGGCAAGGTGGCTACACCTTC.

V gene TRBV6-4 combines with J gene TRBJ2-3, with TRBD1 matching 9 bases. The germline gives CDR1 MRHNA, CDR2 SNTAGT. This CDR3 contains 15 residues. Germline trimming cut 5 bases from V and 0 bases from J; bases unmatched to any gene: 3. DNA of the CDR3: TGTGCCAGCAGTCGCGGGACAGGGAGCACAGATACGCAGTATTTT. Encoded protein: CASSRGTGSTDTQYF.

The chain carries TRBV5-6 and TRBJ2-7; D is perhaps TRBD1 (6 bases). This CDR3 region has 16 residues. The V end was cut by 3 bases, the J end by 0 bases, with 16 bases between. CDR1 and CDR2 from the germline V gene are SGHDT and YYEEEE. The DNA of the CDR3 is TGTGCCAGCAGCTCCGGGGCTCGGACAGTCTCCTACGAGCAGTACTTC. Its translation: CASSSGARTVSYEQYF.

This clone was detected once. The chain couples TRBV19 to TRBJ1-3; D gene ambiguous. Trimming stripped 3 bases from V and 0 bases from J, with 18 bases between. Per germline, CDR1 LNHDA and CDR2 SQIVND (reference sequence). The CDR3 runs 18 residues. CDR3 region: CASSIRLMRKSSGNTIYF. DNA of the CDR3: TGTGCCAGTAGTATTCGGTTAATGAGGAAGAGCTCTGGAAACACCATATATTTT.